Sequencing of this T cell receptor beta chain was carried out in a study of cytomegalovirus exposure and HLA in healthy donors. V lost 7 bases and J 4 bases, leaving 17 bases between the germline ends. The CDR3 extends over 15 amino acids. CDR1 is LNHDA and CDR2 is SQIVND in the germline V gene (reference sequence). This PCR relied on a set of 60 Vbeta primers and 13 Jbeta primers. TCRdb's table, derived via immunoSEQ multiplex PCR, lists solely in-frame clones and lacks some. The sample has some 170,000 clones; roughly 82% are singletons. V is TRBV19 and J is TRBJ2-1; D might be TRBD2 (7 bases). The TCR sequence derives from a girl aged 5 to 17 in good health and CMV-seropositive. The sequencing sample was made of PBMCs. The CDR3, as DNA: TGTGCCAGTAACACGAGGGGGGGGTTATACAATGAGCAGTTCTTC. Translated: CASNTRGGLYNEQFF.